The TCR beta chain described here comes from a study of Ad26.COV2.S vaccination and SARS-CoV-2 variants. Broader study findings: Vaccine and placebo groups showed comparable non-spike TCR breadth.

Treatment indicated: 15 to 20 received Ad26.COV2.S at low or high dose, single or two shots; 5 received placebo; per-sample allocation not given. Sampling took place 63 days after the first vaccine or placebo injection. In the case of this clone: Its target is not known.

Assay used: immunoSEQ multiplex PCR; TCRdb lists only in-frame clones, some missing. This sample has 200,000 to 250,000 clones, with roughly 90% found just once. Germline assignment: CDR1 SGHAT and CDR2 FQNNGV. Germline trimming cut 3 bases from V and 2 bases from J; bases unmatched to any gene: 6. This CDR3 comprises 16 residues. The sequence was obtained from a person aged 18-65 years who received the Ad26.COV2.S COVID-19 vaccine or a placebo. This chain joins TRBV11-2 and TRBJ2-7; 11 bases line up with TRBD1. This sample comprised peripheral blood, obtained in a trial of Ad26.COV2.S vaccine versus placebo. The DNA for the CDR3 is TGTGCCAGCAGCTTTTCTCCGGGACAGGGGGCCTACGAGCAGTACTTC. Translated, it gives CASSFSPGQGAYEQYF.